The T cell receptor (beta chain) under discussion was sequenced for a study of shared clonotypes between healthy human individuals. Study-level background: CD4 naive and CD4 memory each took three plates per donor, while CD8 naive took two and CD8 memory one.

This CDR3 spans 13 amino acids. Trimming cost V 7 bases and J 8 bases, with 17 bases left between them. The germline gives CDR1 MDHEN, CDR2 SYDVKM. Recent vaccinations or acute infections were absent in the healthy HIV-negative adult donors. Measured with immunoSEQ multiplex PCR; TCRdb has only the in-frame clones, and not every one. Counted here are over 850,000 clones, 78% occurring once; the ten biggest clones make up roughly 0.65%. The TCR was taken from a man younger than 35 in good health. Some clones in this sample may be carry-over from other donors' samples. Material: memory CD4+ T cells from PBMCs. The subset was: CD45RA-negative fraction. The rearrangement uses TRBV28 and TRBJ1-2; possibly TRBD1 for D (6 bases). This chain's CDR3 is CASIPGKGDGYTF. In nucleotides, the CDR3 is TGTGCCAGCATCCCGGGGAAGGGGGACGGCTACACCTTC.